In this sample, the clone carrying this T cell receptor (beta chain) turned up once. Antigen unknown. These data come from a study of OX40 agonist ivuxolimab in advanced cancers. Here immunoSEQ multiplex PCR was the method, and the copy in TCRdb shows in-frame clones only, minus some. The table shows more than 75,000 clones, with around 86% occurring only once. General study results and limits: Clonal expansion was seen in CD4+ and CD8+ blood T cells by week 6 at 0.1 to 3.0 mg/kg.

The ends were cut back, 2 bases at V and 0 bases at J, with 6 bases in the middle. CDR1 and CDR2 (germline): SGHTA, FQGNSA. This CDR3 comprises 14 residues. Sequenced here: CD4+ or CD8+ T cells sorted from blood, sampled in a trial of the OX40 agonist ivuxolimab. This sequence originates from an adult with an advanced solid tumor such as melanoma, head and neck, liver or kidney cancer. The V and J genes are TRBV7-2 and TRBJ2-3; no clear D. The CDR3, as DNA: TGTGCCAGCAGCTTACTAGGGAGCACAGATACGCAGTATTTT. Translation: CASSLLGSTDTQYF.